A selection of T cell receptor beta chains follows, all from one sample in a study of T-cell memory formation after mild COVID-19. In TCRdb, the 5' RACE reads were re-called with MiXCR into one record per CDR3 protein. The data show about 310,000 distinct CDR3 sequences, with approximately 19% seen just once and around 21% held by the top ten. The specimen was PBMCs or a T cell subset sorted from them (not recorded which). The origin of the receptors is a young man who had mild COVID-19 (a few samples of this study predate the infection). Cell type and time point are not known. Each CDR3 is given with its conserved first and last residue. The order of the fields is clone size, D gene, J gene, V gene, CDR3 DNA, CDR3 protein. D genes are given only for firm matches. Size is omitted from some rows. Given values are once, few, many or a class for expanded clones.

clone size: many
D gene: TRBD1
J gene: TRBJ1-1
V gene: TRBV5-1
CDR3 DNA: TGCGCCAGCAGCTTGGGCCGACGGGACAGCTACCTCATGAACACTGAAGCTTTCTTT
CDR3 protein: CASSLGRRDSYLMNTEAFF

clone size: .
D gene: .
J gene: TRBJ1-2
V gene: TRBV5-1
CDR3 DNA: TGCGCCAGCAGCTTTTCGGGGGCCACTAACTATGGCTACACCTTC
CDR3 protein: CASSFSGATNYGYTF

clone size: .
D gene: .
J gene: TRBJ1-3
V gene: TRBV5-1
CDR3 DNA: TGCGCCAGCAGCCCGCCGGGGGGAAACACCATATATTTT
CDR3 protein: CASSPPGGNTIYF

clone size: .
D gene: TRBD2
J gene: TRBJ2-7
V gene: TRBV5-1
CDR3 DNA: TGCGCCAGCAGCTTGGGGCTAGCGGGGTCCTACGAGCAGTACTTC
CDR3 protein: CASSLGLAGSYEQYF

clone size: few
D gene: .
J gene: TRBJ2-2
V gene: TRBV29-1
CDR3 DNA: TGCAGCGTGGGACCGACCGGGGAGCTGTTTTTT
CDR3 protein: CSVGPTGELFF

clone size: .
D gene: .
J gene: TRBJ2-5
V gene: TRBV10-3
CDR3 DNA: TGTGCCATCAGTAAGAACCGAGAGACCCAGTACTTC
CDR3 protein: CAISKNRETQYF

clone size: many
D gene: .
J gene: TRBJ1-1
V gene: TRBV2
CDR3 DNA: TGTGCCAGCAGCTCCAGACTGAACACTGAAGCTTTCTTT
CDR3 protein: CASSSRLNTEAFF

clone size: .
D gene: .
J gene: TRBJ2-1
V gene: TRBV4-3
CDR3 DNA: TGCGCCAGCAGCCGCCGACTAGGTCGGGGGGCTGGTGAGCAGTTCTTC
CDR3 protein: CASSRRLGRGAGEQFF

clone size: few
D gene: .
J gene: TRBJ1-2
V gene: TRBV20-1
CDR3 DNA: TGCAGTGCCCCCGCTTCGGCGGCTAACTATGGCTACACCTTC
CDR3 protein: CSAPASAANYGYTF

clone size: once
D gene: .
J gene: TRBJ1-2
V gene: TRBV5-1
CDR3 DNA: TGCGCCAGCAGCTTGGTAGGGGGGCAGGCGTATGGCTACACCTTC
CDR3 protein: CASSLVGGQAYGYTF

clone size: few
D gene: .
J gene: TRBJ2-6
V gene: TRBV5-1
CDR3 DNA: TGCGCCAGCAGCTTGGAAGTATCGGGGTCTGGGGCCAACGTCCTGACTTTC
CDR3 protein: CASSLEVSGSGANVLTF

clone size: .
D gene: .
J gene: TRBJ2-1
V gene: TRBV5-1
CDR3 DNA: TGCGCCAGCATGTCTAGAACGGGTCCCTACAATGAGCAGTTCTTC
CDR3 protein: CASMSRTGPYNEQFF

clone size: .
D gene: .
J gene: TRBJ2-3
V gene: TRBV12-3/TRBV12-4
CDR3 DNA: TGTGCCAGCAGAACCTACGATGTTACAGATACGCAGTATTTT
CDR3 protein: CASRTYDVTDTQYF

clone size: few
D gene: TRBD2
J gene: TRBJ2-2
V gene: TRBV4-3
CDR3 DNA: TGCGCCAGCAGCCAAACCGGGGGGGCTGCCGGGGAGCTGTTTTTT
CDR3 protein: CASSQTGGAAGELFF

clone size: .
D gene: TRBD1
J gene: TRBJ2-7
V gene: TRBV12-3/TRBV12-4
CDR3 DNA: TGTGCCAGCAGTATATGGGGACAGGGGAACGAGCAGTACTTC
CDR3 protein: CASSIWGQGNEQYF

clone size: few
D gene: .
J gene: TRBJ2-2
V gene: TRBV7-2
CDR3 DNA: TGTGCCAGCAGCTTCTTCTCCGGGGAGCTGTTTTTT
CDR3 protein: CASSFFSGELFF

clone size: .
D gene: .
J gene: TRBJ1-1
V gene: TRBV20-1
CDR3 DNA: TGCAGTGCTAGACCTCCTCGTGACAACACTGAAGCTTTCTTT
CDR3 protein: CSARPPRDNTEAFF

clone size: .
D gene: TRBD1
J gene: TRBJ1-2
V gene: TRBV14
CDR3 DNA: TGTGCCAGCAGCCCTCTGTGGGGACAGTACTATGGCTACACCTTC
CDR3 protein: CASSPLWGQYYGYTF